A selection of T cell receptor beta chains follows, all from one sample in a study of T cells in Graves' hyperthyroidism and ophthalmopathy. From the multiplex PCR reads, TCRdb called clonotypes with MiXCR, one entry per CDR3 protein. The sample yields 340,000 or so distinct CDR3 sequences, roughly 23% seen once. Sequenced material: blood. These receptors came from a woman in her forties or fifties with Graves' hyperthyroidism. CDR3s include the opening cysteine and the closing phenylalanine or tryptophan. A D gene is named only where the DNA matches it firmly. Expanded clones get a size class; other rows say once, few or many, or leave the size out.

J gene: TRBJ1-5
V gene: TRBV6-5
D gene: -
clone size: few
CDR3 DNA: TGTGCCAGCAGTTACTCGAGCCAGGGGATCAATCAGCCCCAGCATTTT
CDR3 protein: CASSYSSQGINQPQHF

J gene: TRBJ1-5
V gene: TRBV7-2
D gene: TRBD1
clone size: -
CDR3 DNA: TGTGCCAGCACCACTCGGGGGCAGGGGGGAGGTCAGCCCCAGCATTTT
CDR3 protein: CASTTRGQGGGQPQHF

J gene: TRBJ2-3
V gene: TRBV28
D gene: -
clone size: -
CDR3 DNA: TGTGCCAGCAGTAGACGAGGCCCTTCGGGGGGCCCAGATACGCAGTATTTT
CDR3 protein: CASSRRGPSGGPDTQYF

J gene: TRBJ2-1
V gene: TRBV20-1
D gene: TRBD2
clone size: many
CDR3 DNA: TGCAGTGCTAGTGCGGGAGCGGGTTACAATGAGCAGTTCTTC
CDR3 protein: CSASAGAGYNEQFF

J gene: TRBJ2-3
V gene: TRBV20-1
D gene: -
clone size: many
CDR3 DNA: TGCAGTGCTAGACCAGGACTCCCCCACACAGATACGCAGTATTTT
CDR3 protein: CSARPGLPHTDTQYF

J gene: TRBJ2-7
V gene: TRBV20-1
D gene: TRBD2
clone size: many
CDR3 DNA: TGCAGTGCCGCCGGGACTAGCGTGAGGTACTACGAGCAGTACTTC
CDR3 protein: CSAAGTSVRYYEQYF

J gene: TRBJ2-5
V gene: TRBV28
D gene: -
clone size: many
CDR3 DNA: TGTGCCAGCAGTCTCCCCGGGACAGCGGGAGAGACCCAGTACTTC
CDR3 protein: CASSLPGTAGETQYF

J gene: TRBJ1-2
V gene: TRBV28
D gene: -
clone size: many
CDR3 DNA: TGTGCCAGCAGTTACAGACCGACCTATGGCTACACCTTC
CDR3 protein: CASSYRPTYGYTF

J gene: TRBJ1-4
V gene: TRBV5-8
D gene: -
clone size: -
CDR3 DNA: TGTGCCAGCAGCTCCATGGGTGGTCTCAGCCCCAATGAAAAACTGTTTTTT
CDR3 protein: CASSSMGGLSPNEKLFF

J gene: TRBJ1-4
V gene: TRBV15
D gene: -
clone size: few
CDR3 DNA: TGTGCCACCAGCAGAGTCGGTACTAATGAAAAACTGTTTTTT
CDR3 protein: CATSRVGTNEKLFF

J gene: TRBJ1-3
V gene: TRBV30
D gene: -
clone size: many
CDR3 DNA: TGTGCCTGGAGTCTTGGTGGAAACACCATATATTTT
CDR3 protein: CAWSLGGNTIYF

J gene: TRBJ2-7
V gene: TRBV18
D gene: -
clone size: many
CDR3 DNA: TGTGCCAGCTCACCCGGGCAGGGCAGTGGCTACGAGCAGTACTTC
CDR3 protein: CASSPGQGSGYEQYF

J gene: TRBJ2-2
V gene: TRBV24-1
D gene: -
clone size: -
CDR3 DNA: TGTGCCACCAGTGTCCTAGACATGGTCTCGAACACCGGGGAGCTGTTTTTT
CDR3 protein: CATSVLDMVSNTGELFF

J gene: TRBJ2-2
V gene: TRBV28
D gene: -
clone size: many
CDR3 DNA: TGTGCCAGCAGTTATCGGGGGCAATGGGTCACCGGGGAGCTGTTTTTT
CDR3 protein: CASSYRGQWVTGELFF

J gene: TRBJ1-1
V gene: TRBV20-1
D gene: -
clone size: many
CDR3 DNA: TGCAGTGCTGTGGGACCGTCGAACACTGAAGCTTTCTTT
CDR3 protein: CSAVGPSNTEAFF

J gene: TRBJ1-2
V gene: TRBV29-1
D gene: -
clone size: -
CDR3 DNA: TGCAGTACCTTCCCGGGGGGCGGCTACACCTTC
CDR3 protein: CSTFPGGGYTF

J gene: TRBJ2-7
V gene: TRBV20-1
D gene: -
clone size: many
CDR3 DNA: TGCAGTGCTAGCCCCCCCGCAGCTACCTACGAGCAGTACTTC
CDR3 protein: CSASPPAATYEQYF

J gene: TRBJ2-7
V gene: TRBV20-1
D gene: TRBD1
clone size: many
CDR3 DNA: TGCAGTGCTAGAGTCGCCGGGACAGGGAAGTACGAGCAGTACTTC
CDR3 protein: CSARVAGTGKYEQYF

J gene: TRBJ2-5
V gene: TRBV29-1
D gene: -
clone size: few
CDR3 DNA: TGCAGCGTCCGGCCCAGGGAAGAGACCCAGTACTTC
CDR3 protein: CSVRPREETQYF

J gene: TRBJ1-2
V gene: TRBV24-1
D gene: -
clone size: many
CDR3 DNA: TGTGCCACCAGTTCGGACAACTATGGCTACACCTTC
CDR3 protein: CATSSDNYGYTF

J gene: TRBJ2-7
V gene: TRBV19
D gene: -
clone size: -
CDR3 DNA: TGTGCCAGTAGTCTCCGACGGGATATCTCCTACGAGCAGTACTTC
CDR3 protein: CASSLRRDISYEQYF

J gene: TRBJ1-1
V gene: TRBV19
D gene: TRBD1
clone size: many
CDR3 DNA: TGTGCCAGTACTCCGCAGGGGGCCGCGCCCTCCACTGAAGCTTTCTTT
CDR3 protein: CASTPQGAAPSTEAFF

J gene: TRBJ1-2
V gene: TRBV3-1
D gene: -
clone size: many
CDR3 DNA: TGTGCCAGCAGCTCCCAATCGGCAGGGAACTATGGCTACACCTTC
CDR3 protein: CASSSQSAGNYGYTF

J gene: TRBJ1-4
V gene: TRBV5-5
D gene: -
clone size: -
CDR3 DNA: TGTGCCAGCAGCTCTTCAGGGGTGGATGAAAAACTGTTTTTT
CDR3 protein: CASSSSGVDEKLFF

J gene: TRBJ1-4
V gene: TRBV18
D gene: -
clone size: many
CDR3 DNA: TGTGCCAGCTCGGGGACAACTAATGAAAAACTGTTTTTT
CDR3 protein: CASSGTTNEKLFF

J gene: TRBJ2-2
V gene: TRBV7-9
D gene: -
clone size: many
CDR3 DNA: TGTGCCAGCAGCCTCCGAGGGAAGGCCGGGGAGCTGTTTTTT
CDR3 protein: CASSLRGKAGELFF

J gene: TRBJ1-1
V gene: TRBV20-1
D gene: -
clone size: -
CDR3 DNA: TGCAGTGGAGGGGTTAGGGACACTGAAGCTTTCTTT
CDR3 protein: CSGGVRDTEAFF

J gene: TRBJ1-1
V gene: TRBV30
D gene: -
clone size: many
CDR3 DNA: TGTGCCTGGACAGATGCGAACACTGAAGCTTTCTTT
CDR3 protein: CAWTDANTEAFF

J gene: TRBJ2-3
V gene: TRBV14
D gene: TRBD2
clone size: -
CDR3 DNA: TGTGCCAGCAGCCAAGATATGGGACTAGCGGGACCGGCCCCCTGTACAGATACGCAGTATTTT
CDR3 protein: CASSQDMGLAGPAPCTDTQYF

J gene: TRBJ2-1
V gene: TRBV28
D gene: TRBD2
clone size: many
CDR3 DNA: TGTGCCAGCGAAGGTGGGGCGGGAGGGGGCTCCTACAATGAGCAGTTCTTC
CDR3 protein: CASEGGAGGGSYNEQFF

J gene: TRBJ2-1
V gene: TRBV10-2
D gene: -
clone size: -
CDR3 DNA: TGCGCCAGCACAGCGGTGAATGAGCAGTTCTTC
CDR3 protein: CASTAVNEQFF

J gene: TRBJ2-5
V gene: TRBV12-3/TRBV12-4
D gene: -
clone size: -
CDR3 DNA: TGTGCCAGCAGTTTACGGCAGGGGATGGTGGAGACCCAGTACTTC
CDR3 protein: CASSLRQGMVETQYF

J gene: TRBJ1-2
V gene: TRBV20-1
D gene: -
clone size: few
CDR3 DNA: TGCAGTGCTACAGACAACCACTATGGCTACACCTTC
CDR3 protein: CSATDNHYGYTF

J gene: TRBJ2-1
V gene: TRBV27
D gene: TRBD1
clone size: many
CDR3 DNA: TGTGCCAGCAGTCCCCCCCCGGGACAGGGCGGGTACAATGAGCAGTTCTTC
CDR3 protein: CASSPPPGQGGYNEQFF

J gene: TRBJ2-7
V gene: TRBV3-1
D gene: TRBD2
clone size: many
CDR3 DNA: TGTGCCAGCAGCCAAACGCTAGCGGGGTACGAGCAGTACTTC
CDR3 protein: CASSQTLAGYEQYF